This T cell receptor beta chain derives from a study of cytomegalovirus exposure and HLA in healthy donors. About the research overall: The 110 or so validation repertoires, a later analysis reported, used the same platform as the approximately 630 first-cohort repertoires.

This table comes from immunoSEQ multiplex PCR, and its TCRdb copy is limited to in-frame clones, with some not included. This table holds 120,000 or so clones, roughly 90% found once. With regard to this clone: Its antigen remains unidentified.

The CDR3 contains 16 residues. V dropped 2 bases and J dropped 3 bases, with 15 bases sitting between them. From germline, CDR1 is SGHRS and CDR2 YFSETQ. Whole-study results and caveats: As was reported, the classifier diagnosed cytomegalovirus status with high specificity and sensitivity.

The source of this sequence is a man aged 30 to 39 in good health and CMV-seronegative. The chain carries TRBV5-1 and TRBJ2-1; a weak D match, TRBD1 (5 bases). Sequencing was carried out using PBMCs. The CDR3: CASSFFDSPSYNEQFF. The CDR3 nucleotides read TGCGCCAGCAGCTTTTTCGACAGTCCTAGCTACAATGAGCAGTTCTTC.